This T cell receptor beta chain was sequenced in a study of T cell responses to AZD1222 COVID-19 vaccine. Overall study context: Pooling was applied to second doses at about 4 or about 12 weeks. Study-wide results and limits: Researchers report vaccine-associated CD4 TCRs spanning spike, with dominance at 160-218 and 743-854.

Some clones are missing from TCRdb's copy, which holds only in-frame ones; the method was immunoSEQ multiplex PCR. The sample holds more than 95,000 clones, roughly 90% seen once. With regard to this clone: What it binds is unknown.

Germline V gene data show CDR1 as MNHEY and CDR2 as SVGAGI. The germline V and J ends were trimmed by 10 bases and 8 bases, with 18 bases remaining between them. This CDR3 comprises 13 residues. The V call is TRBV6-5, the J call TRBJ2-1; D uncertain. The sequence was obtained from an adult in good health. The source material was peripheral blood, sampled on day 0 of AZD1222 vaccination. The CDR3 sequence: CATQPPDMDEQFF. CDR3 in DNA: TGTGCCACGCAGCCACCCGATATGGATGAGCAGTTCTTC.